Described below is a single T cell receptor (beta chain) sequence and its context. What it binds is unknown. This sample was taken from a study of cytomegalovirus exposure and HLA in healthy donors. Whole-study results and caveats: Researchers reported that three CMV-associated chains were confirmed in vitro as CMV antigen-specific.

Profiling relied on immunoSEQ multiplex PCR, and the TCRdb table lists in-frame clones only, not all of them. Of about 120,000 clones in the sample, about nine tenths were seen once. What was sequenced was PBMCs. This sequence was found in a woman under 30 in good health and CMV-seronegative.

Here the CDR3 reads CAWSVTGGSEEQYF. The CDR3 DNA reads TGTGCCTGGAGTGTAACAGGGGGTAGCGAAGAGCAGTACTTC. The chain recombines TRBV30 with TRBJ2-7; TRBD1 aligns across 8 bases. The trim removed 0 bases at V and 7 bases at J, leaving 8 bases unmatched. CDR3 size: 14 residues. Germline V lookup: CDR1 GTSNPN, CDR2 SVGIG (reference sequence).